This T cell receptor beta chain was captured by sequencing in a study of PD-L1 blockade in urothelial cancer. Stated time point: pretreatment peripheral blood. Each PCR had synthetic TCR analog templates added to it as a spike-in. Sequencing used immunoSEQ multiplex PCR; TCRdb keeps in-frame clones, though not all of them. The repertoire holds roughly 130,000 clones, with 84% as singletons. Trimming shortened V by 5 bases and J by 0 bases, and 15 bases separated the two germline ends. Germline values: CDR1 SGHDT, CDR2 YYEEEE. The CDR3 length is 17 residues. The chain links TRBV5-6 to TRBJ1-6, with D possibly matching TRBD1 (5 bases). This TCR was recovered from a middle-aged man with urothelial cancer. This specimen was PBMCs, taken around atezolizumab (anti-PD-L1) treatment. Here the CDR3 DNA reads TGTGCCAGCAGTTCGGGGGGGGGAAGCTCCTATAATTCACCCCTCCACTTT. Residues: CASSSGGGSSYNSPLHF.